The present T cell receptor beta chain was sequenced within a study of T cells in Graves' hyperthyroidism and ophthalmopathy. Researchers amplified the TCR beta CDR3 regions from RNA transcripts. HTBI primers were the set used in a first-round RT-PCR of the TCR CDR3. TCRdb redid the calling of the multiplex PCR reads with MiXCR, one entry per CDR3 protein. The sample comprises hundreds of thousands of distinct CDR3 sequences, around 15% of which are singletons, and 12% rests with the top ten. This clonotype appeared a few times. Specimen: blood. The TCR originated in a woman in her forties or fifties with Graves' ophthalmopathy.

CDR3 sequence (DNA): TGCAGTGCTAGCCACCCCAGGGGGCTCGACAATCAGCCCCAGCATTTT. Translation gives CSASHPRGLDNQPQHF. The rearrangement joins TRBV20-1 to TRBJ1-5, with 8 nucleotides matching TRBD1. The germline V gene encodes CDR1 DFQATT and CDR2 SNEGSKA (reference sequence). V shed 3 bases, J shed 3 bases, and the junction held 10 bases outside the gene matches. This CDR3 spans 16 amino acids.